This T cell receptor beta chain comes out of a study of blood T cell repertoires in COVID-19. Measured with immunoSEQ multiplex PCR; TCRdb has only the in-frame clones, and not every one. The data hold 200,000 to 250,000 clones, with around 80% observed a single time. The CDR3 runs to 13 residues. Between the trimmed V and J ends, which lost 1 base and 4 bases, there was a span of 8 bases. Per germline, CDR1 LGHDT and CDR2 YNNKEL (reference sequence). The sequenced sample consisted of peripheral blood. The clonotype originates from a woman between 65 and 79 years old with acute or convalescent COVID-19. V usage is TRBV3-1 (or the pseudogene TRBV3-2) and J usage is TRBJ2-7; D is ambiguous. CDR3 bases: TGTGCCAGCAGCCAAGGTGTACAGTACGAGCAGTACTTC. Protein sequence: CASSQGVQYEQYF.